This TCR beta chain was observed in a study of blood T cell repertoires in COVID-19. Study context: From the United States, Italy and Spain came samples of acute and convalescent COVID-19. From T cells, B-cell-depleted T cells, or PBMCs came the material, which was cDNA or gDNA.

The CDR3 totals 15 residues. CDR1 and CDR2 from the germline V gene are MNHEY and SVGAGI. Trimming stripped 6 bases from V and 6 bases from J, with 15 bases between. Methods used by the authors: The assay estimated nucleated cells by amplifying reference gene primers. Assay: immunoSEQ multiplex PCR; the TCRdb copy retains only in-frame clones and omits some. The DNA was the basis for D and trimming; V, J and clone size are from that table. This sample carries about 75,000 clones, about 90% of them seen once, and the ten largest clones take nearly 45%. This clonotype was obtained from a human donor in a cohort sampled during active COVID-19. The sequenced sample consisted of peripheral blood. V gene TRBV6-5 combines with J gene TRBJ1-6; no definite D call. CDR3 sequence (DNA): TGTGCCAGCAGGGAGGGCCCGCTTCCTAATTCACCCCTCCACTTT. Translation: CASREGPLPNSPLHF.